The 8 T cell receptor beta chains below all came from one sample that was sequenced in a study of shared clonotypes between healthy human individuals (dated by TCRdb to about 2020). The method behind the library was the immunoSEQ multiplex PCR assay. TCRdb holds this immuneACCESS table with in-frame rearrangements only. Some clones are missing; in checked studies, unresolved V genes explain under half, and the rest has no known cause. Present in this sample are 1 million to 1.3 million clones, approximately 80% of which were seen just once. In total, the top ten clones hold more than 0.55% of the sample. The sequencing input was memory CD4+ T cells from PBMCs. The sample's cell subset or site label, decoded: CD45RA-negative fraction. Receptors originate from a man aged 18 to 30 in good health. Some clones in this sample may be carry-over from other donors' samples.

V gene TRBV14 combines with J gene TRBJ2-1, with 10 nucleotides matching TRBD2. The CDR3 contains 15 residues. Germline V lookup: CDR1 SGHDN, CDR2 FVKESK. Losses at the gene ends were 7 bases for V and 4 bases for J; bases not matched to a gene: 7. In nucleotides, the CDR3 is TGTGCCAGCACCATCGGACTAGCGGATTACAATGAGCAGTTCTTC. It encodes CASTIGLADYNEQFF.

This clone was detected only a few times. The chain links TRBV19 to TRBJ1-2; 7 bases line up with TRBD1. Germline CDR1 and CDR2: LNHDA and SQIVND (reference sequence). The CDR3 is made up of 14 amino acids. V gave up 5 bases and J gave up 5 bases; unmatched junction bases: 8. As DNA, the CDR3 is TGTGCCAGTAGTGCCCCGGCCAGGGGGTATGGCTACACCTTC. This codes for CASSAPARGYGYTF.

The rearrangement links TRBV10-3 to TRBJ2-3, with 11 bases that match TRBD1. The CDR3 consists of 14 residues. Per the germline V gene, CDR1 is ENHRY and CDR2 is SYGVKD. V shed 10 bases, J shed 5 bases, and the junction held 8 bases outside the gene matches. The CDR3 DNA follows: TGTGCCACCTGGGACAGGGGGTCTGGAGATACGCAGTATTTT. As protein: CATWDRGSGDTQYF.

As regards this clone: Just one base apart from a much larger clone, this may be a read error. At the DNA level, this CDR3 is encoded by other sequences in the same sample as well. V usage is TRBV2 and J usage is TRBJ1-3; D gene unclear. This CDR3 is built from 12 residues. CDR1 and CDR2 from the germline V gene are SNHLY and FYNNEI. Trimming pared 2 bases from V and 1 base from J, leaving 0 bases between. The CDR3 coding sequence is TGTGCCAGCAGTGAATCTGGAAACACCATATATTTT. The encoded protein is CASSESGNTIYF.

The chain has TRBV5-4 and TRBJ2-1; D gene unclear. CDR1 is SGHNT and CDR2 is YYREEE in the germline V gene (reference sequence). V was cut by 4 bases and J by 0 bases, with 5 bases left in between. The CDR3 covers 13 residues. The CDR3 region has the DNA TGTGCCAGCAGCCCTCCCTCCTACAATGAGCAGTTCTTC. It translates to CASSPPSYNEQFF.

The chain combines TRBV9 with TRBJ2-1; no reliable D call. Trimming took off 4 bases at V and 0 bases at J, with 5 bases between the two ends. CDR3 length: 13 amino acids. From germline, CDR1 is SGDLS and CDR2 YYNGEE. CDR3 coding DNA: TGTGCCAGCAGCCAGACCTCCTACAATGAGCAGTTCTTC. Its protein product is CASSQTSYNEQFF.

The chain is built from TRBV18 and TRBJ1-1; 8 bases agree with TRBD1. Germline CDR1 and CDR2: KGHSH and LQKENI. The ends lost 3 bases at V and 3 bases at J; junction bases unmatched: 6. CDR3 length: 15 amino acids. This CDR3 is CASSPSTGEYTEAFF. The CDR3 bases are TGTGCCAGCTCACCTTCGACAGGGGAATACACTGAAGCTTTCTTT.

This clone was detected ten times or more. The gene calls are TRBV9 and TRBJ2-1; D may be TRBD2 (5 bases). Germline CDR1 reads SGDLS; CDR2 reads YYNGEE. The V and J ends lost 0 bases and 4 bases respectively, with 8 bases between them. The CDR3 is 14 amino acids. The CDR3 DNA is TGTGCCAGCAGCGTAGGAGCGGTTTACAATGAGCAGTTCTTC. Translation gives CASSVGAVYNEQFF.